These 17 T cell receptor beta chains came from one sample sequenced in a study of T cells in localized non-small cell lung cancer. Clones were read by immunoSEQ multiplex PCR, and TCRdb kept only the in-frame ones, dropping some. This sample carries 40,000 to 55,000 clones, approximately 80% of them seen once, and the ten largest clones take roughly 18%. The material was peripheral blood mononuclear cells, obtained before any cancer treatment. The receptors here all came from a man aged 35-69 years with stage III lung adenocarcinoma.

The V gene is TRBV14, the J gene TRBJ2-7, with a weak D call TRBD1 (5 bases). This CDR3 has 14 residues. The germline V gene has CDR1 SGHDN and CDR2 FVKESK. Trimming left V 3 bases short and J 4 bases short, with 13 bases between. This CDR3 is CASSQAGFGYEQYF. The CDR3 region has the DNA TGTGCCAGCAGCCAGGCAGGGTTTGGGTACGAGCAGTACTTC.

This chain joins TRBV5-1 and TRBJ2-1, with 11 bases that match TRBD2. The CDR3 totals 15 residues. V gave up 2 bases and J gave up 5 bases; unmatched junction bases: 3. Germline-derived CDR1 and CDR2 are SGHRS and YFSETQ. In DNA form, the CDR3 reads TGCGCCAGCAGCTTACTAGCGGGGGCGGACAATGAGCAGTTCTTC. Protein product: CASSLLAGADNEQFF.

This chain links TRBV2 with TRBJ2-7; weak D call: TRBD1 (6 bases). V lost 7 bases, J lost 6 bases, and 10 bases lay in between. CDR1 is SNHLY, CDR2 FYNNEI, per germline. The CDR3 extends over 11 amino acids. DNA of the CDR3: TGTGCCAGCACAGGGGCGAGCGAGCAGTACTTC. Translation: CASTGASEQYF.

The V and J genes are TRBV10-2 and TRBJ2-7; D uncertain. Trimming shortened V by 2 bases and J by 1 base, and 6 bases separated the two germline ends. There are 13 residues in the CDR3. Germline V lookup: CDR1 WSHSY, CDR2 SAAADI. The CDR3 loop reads CASSEGTSYEQYF. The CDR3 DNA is TGCGCCAGCAGTGAGGGCACGTCCTACGAGCAGTACTTC.

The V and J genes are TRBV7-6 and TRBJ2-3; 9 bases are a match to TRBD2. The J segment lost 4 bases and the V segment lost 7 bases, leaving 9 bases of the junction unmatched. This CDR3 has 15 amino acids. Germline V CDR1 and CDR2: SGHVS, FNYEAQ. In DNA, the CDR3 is TGTGCCAGCACCAAATCGGGCGGGGGGGCAGATACGCAGTATTTT. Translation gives CASTKSGGGADTQYF.

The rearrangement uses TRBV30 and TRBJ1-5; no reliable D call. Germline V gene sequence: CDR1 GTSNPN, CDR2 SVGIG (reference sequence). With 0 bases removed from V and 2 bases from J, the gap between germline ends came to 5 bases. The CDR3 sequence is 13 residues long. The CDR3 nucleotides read TGTGCCTGGAGTGTACAACGCAATCAGCCCCAGCATTTT. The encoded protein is CAWSVQRNQPQHF. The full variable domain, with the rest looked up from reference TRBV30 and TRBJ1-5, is SQTIHQWPATLVQPVGSPLSLECTVEGTSNPNLYWYRQAAGRGLQLLFYSVGIGQISSEVPQNLSASRPQDRQFILSSKKLLLSDSGFYLCAWSVQRNQPQHFGDGTRLSIL.

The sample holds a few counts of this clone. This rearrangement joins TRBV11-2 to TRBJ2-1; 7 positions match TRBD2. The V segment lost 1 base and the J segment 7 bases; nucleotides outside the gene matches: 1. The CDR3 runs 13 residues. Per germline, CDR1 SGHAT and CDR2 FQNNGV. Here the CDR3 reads CASSLGEGNEQFF. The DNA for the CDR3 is TGTGCCAGCAGCTTAGGGGAGGGGAATGAGCAGTTCTTC.

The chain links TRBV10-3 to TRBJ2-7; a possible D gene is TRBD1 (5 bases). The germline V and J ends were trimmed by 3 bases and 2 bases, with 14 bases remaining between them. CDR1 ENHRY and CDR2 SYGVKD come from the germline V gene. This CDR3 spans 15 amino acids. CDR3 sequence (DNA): TGTGCCATCAGTGAAGGCCCGAACAGGCCCTACGAGCAGTACTTC. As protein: CAISEGPNRPYEQYF.

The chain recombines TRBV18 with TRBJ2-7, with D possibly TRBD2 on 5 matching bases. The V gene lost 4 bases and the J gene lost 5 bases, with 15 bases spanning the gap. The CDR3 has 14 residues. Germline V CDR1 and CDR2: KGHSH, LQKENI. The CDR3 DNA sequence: TGTGCCAGCTCACAAGCCGGGAACGTGCACGAGCAGTACTTC. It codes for CASSQAGNVHEQYF.

Here the CDR3 reads CASNRMGSNSPLHF. For the CDR3, the DNA is TGTGCCAGCAACCGAATGGGGAGTAATTCACCCCTCCACTTT. The chain recombines TRBV5-5 with TRBJ1-6; D is unclear. The CDR3 is 14 residues long. The germline CDR1 and CDR2 sequences are SGHKS and YYEKEE (reference sequence). Trimming removed 6 bases at V and 6 bases at J, with 13 bases between.

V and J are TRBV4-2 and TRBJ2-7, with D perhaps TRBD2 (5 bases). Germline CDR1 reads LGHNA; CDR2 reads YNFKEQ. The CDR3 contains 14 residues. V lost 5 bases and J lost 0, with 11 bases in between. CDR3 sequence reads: CASSSPGISYEQYF. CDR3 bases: TGTGCCAGCAGCTCCCCCGGGATCTCCTACGAGCAGTACTTC.

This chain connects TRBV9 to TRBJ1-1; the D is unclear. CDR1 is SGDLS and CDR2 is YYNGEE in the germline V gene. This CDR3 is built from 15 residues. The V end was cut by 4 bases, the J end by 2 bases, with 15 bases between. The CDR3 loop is CASSPYGSPNTEAFF. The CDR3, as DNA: TGTGCCAGCAGCCCTTACGGGTCACCTAACACTGAAGCTTTCTTT.

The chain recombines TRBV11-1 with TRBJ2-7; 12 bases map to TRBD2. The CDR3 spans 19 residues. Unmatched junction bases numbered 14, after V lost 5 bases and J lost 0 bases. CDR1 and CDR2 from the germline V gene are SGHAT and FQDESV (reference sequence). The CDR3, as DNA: TGTGCCAGCAGCCACCCAACTAGCGGGGGGCCTCCTTACTCCTACGAGCAGTACTTC. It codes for CASSHPTSGGPPYSYEQYF. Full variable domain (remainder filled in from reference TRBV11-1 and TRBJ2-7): EAEVAQSPRYKITEKSQAVAFWCDPISGHATLYWYRQILGQGPELLVQFQDESVVDDSQLPKDRFSAERLKGVDSTLKIQPAELGDSAMYLCASSHPTSGGPPYSYEQYFGPGTRLTVT.

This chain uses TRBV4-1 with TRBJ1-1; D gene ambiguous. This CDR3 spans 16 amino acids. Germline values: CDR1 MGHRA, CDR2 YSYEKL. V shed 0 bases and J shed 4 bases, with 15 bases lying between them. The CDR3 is CASSQDMRVVGTEAFF. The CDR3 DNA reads TGCGCCAGCAGCCAAGATATGAGGGTTGTGGGCACTGAAGCTTTCTTT.

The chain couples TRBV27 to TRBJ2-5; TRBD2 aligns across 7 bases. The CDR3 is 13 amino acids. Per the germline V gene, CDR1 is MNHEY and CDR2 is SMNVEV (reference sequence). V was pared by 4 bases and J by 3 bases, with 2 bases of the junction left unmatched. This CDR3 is CASSYAGEETQYF. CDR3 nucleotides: TGTGCCAGCAGTTACGCGGGAGAAGAGACCCAGTACTTC.

DNA for the CDR3: TGTGCCAGCACCCGAGACTTGAGACAGGCCTTCTCCAAAAACATTCAGTACTTC. Its protein is CASTRDLRQAFSKNIQYF. The chain employs TRBV4-2 and TRBJ2-4, with D perhaps TRBD1 (6 bases). This CDR3 spans 18 amino acids. Deletions cut 7 bases from V and 2 bases from J, with 24 bases between. Germline lookup yields CDR1 LGHNA and CDR2 YNFKEQ.

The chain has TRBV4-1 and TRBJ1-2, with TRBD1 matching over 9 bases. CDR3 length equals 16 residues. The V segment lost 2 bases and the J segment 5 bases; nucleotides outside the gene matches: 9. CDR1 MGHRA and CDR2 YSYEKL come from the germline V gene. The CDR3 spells CASSQTRDRDRYGYTF. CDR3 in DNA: TGCGCCAGCAGCCAAACCCGGGACAGGGATAGGTATGGCTACACCTTC.